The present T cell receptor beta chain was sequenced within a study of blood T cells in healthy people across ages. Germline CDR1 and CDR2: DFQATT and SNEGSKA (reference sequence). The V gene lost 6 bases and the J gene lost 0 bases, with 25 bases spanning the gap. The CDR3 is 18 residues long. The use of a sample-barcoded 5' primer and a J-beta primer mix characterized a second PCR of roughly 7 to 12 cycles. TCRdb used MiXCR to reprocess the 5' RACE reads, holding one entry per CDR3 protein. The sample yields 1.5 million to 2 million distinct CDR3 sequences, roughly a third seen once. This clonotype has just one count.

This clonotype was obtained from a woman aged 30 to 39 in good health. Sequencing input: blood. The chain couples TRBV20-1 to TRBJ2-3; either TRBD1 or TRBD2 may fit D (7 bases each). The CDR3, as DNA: TGCAGTGCCAGATCAGGGGGGGGAGCCGATACTAGCACAGATACGCAGTATTTT. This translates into CSARSGGGADTSTDTQYF.